These T cell receptor beta chains were read from a single sample in a study of blood T cell repertoires in COVID-19. Profiled with immunoSEQ multiplex PCR; TCRdb holds only in-frame clones, not every one. Of 200,000 to 250,000 clones listed, 88% are singletons. The sequenced sample was PBMCs or T cells enriched from blood (not recorded which). Receptors originate from a woman between 50 and 59 years old with acute COVID-19. Both conserved end residues are trimmed from each CDR3. The listing skips clone size in some rows; elsewhere it reads once, few, many or a size class.

V gene,J gene,clone size,CDR3 protein
TRBV3-1/TRBV3-2,TRBJ2-1,NA,ASSIPGLSSYNEQF
TRBV30,TRBJ1-1,NA,AWSFTGGTEAF
TRBV30,TRBJ1-2,NA,AWRLSRANYGYT
TRBV30,TRBJ2-5,NA,AWSVRGIQETQY
TRBV11-2,TRBJ1-3,NA,ASSVRTEDPSGNTIY
TRBV6-2/TRBV6-3,TRBJ2-7,NA,ASSPQSYEQY
TRBV28,TRBJ2-7,NA,ASSVQGASYEQY
TRBV18,TRBJ1-1,once,ASSPDSVATEAF
TRBV27,TRBJ2-7,NA,ASSSQGISSYEQY
TRBV10-1,TRBJ2-1,NA,ASRAANSYNEQF
TRBV5-1,TRBJ2-3,NA,ASSPGLAGSSSTDTQY
TRBV10-3,TRBJ1-3,NA,AIRPGQGVSGNTIY
TRBV19,TRBJ2-1,NA,ATHPNGGLVLNEQF
TRBV18,TRBJ1-4,NA,ASSPQRAPNEKLF
TRBV11-3,TRBJ2-1,NA,ASSFTGPSEQF
TRBV7-6,TRBJ2-1,NA,ASSLGGKSYNEQF
TRBV6-5,TRBJ2-6,NA,ASSSQGADGANVLT
TRBV2,TRBJ1-1,NA,ASRRRGMNTEAF
TRBV28,TRBJ1-5,once,ASSPGQGLQH
TRBV6-5,TRBJ2-2,NA,ASADRGQGGELF
TRBV2,TRBJ2-2,NA,ASSPGLAGATYGSGELF
TRBV28,TRBJ2-5,NA,APEGGEETQY
TRBV6-2/TRBV6-3,TRBJ2-7,NA,ASSYSKNPAVYEQY
TRBV6-2/TRBV6-3,TRBJ1-5,many,ASSYSTGGGQPQH
TRBV9,TRBJ2-7,NA,ASSVGVRTGGDEQY
TRBV6-1,TRBJ2-5,NA,ASSEADRQETQY
TRBV19,TRBJ2-5,NA,ASSRDRSYQETQY
TRBV7-2,TRBJ2-2,few,ASSSGSTNTGELF
TRBV2,TRBJ2-7,NA,ASRGQGRSEGHEQY
TRBV18,TRBJ2-2,NA,ASSLGGANTGELF
TRBV28,TRBJ1-1,NA,ATKTGNTEAF
TRBV18,TRBJ2-5,NA,ASSPPGQRQETQY
TRBV19,TRBJ2-7,NA,ASSIVAGGVYEQY
TRBV5-1,TRBJ1-4,NA,ASSLLTGQNEKLF
TRBV9,TRBJ1-1,NA,ASTPQVGPRTEAF
TRBV4-1,TRBJ1-5,NA,ASSQATGGGLSNQPQH
TRBV9,TRBJ1-1,NA,ASSDEGSVNTEAF
TRBV28,TRBJ2-3,NA,ASTHGQGTDTQY
TRBV4-3,TRBJ2-2,NA,ASSSHPGLNTGELF
TRBV7-9,TRBJ1-1,once,ASSDMTGLNTEAF
TRBV2,TRBJ1-1,NA,ASSLGDVRNTEAF
TRBV29-1,TRBJ1-2,few,SVATRLGLAGGGYT
TRBV28,TRBJ1-6,NA,ASSLPRGSPLH
TRBV28,TRBJ2-7,NA,ASSFPGTVDEQY
TRBV24-1,TRBJ2-1,NA,ATGRGNEQF
TRBV7-2,TRBJ2-2,NA,ASSLRGSQVNTGELF
TRBV19,TRBJ1-5,NA,ASSMWQAGNQPQH
TRBV6-5,TRBJ2-7,NA,ASSYSFGGGNYEQY
TRBV11-2,TRBJ1-3,NA,ASSLDRYRADGNTIY
TRBV29-1,TRBJ1-2,NA,SVPGTGYLNYGYT
TRBV19,TRBJ2-7,NA,ASATSGTYEQY
TRBV27,TRBJ1-2,NA,ASRLRGGYGYT
TRBV28,TRBJ1-5,NA,ASSLVQGGDQPQH
TRBV6-5,TRBJ1-4,NA,ASTPLDRLNEKLF
TRBV28,TRBJ2-1,once,ASSLLGGFNEQF
TRBV5-8,TRBJ1-2,NA,ASSSDRGYGYT
TRBV18,TRBJ1-3,NA,ASSPSPLTGGSGNTIY
TRBV7-9,TRBJ1-5,NA,ATSQGSQPQH
TRBV5-1,TRBJ1-1,once,ASKEREAMNTEAF